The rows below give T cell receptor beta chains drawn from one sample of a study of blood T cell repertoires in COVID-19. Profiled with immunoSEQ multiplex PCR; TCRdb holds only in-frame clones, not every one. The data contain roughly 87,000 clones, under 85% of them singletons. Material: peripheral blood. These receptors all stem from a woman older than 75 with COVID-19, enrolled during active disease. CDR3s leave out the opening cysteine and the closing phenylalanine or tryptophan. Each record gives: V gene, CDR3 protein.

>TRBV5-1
ASSLTGGYEQY
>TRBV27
ASSFSKDSNEQY
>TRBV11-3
ASSQGLAGGNEQF
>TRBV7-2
ASSVNRGGYGYT
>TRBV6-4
ASRPEGQPNTEAF
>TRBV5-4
ASSEGQGQAYEQY
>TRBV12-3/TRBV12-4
ASSLNTYEQY
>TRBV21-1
ASSNSQVGADTQY
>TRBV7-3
ASSATGGNTEAF
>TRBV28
ASSLAGADYGYT
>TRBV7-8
ASSELRVTRESPLH
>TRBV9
ASSVVLQSEQF
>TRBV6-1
ASSVSGGRSTDTQY
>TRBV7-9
ASSLALGQITYNEQF
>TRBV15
ATSRGKGATEAF
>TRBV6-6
ASSPSRLAGGLPYEQY
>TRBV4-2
ASSPGTATTTNEKLF
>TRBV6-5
ASRGPASTYEQY
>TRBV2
ASRDPRGQPQH